Each of the 10 T cell receptor beta chains below was sequenced from the same sample in a study of blood T cell repertoires in COVID-19. Profiled with immunoSEQ multiplex PCR; TCRdb holds only in-frame clones, not every one. This table holds some 350,000 clones, roughly 90% found once. Sequenced material: peripheral blood. The source is a woman aged 25-40 years with COVID-19, enrolled during active disease.

The gene calls are TRBV30 and TRBJ2-1; D possibly corresponds to TRBD2 (5 bases). CDR1 and CDR2 from the germline V gene are GTSNPN and SVGIG (reference sequence). CDR3 length: 14 amino acids. Trimming removed 2 bases at V and 1 base at J, with 9 bases between. The DNA of the CDR3 is TGTGCCTGGAGTAACCGCGGGTCCTACAATGAGCAGTTCTTC. Translated: CAWSNRGSYNEQFF.

The gene calls are TRBV6-6 and TRBJ2-2; the D gene is possibly TRBD2 (6 bases). Trimming pared 7 bases from V and 4 bases from J, leaving 13 bases between. This CDR3 contains 14 residues. Germline CDR1 MNHNY, CDR2 SVGAGI (reference sequence). The CDR3 DNA reads TGTGCCAGCAACCCCCCGGGAGCCACCGGGGAGCTGTTTTTT. Amino acid sequence: CASNPPGATGELFF.

This clone has only a few counts. The rearrangement joins TRBV6-2 or TRBV6-3 to TRBJ1-1; D call uncertain. Trimming stripped 2 bases from V and 4 bases from J, with 11 bases between. The CDR3 spans 14 residues. Germline V gene data show CDR1 as MNHEY and CDR2 as SVGEGT. The CDR3 DNA is TGTGCCAGCAGTTACAGTAACATCCCCACTGAAGCTTTCTTT. This gives the protein CASSYSNIPTEAFF.

In its sample, this clone was seen a few times. The rearrangement uses TRBV27 and TRBJ1-6; 10 positions agree with TRBD1. The CDR3 sequence is 17 residues long. J was trimmed by 7 bases and V by 6 bases; bases with no gene match: 12. Germline CDR1 MNHEY, CDR2 SMNVEV (reference sequence). The DNA for the CDR3 is TGTGCCAGCAGAGACCGACAGGGGGCGGCTTTAAATTCACCCCTCCACTTT. This encodes CASRDRQGAALNSPLHF.

This clone has just a few counts. CDR3 DNA sequence: TGCGCCAGCAGCCTCACGTCCGGCTACGAGCAGTACTTC. Its protein is CASSLTSGYEQYF. The gene calls are TRBV4-3 and TRBJ2-7; no clear D. CDR3 length: 13 amino acids. Trimming cost V 4 bases and J 3 bases, with 10 bases left between them. CDR1 is LGHNA and CDR2 is YSLEER in the germline V gene.

The V call is TRBV28, the J call TRBJ1-2, with D perhaps TRBD1 (5 bases). V gave up 5 bases and J gave up 8 bases, with 18 bases separating them. Germline lookup yields CDR1 MDHEN and CDR2 SYDVKM. CDR3 length equals 14 residues. As DNA, the CDR3 is TGTGCCAGCAGTACGCGGGGCCCGAGAGGGGGCTACACCTTC. It specifies CASSTRGPRGGYTF.

The chain carries TRBV4-1 and TRBJ1-4; D call uncertain. Germline V gene lookup returns CDR1 MGHRA and CDR2 YSYEKL. This CDR3 has 15 amino acids. The V end lost 8 bases, the J end lost 3 bases, and 16 bases lay between the germline ends. The CDR3 region is CASALWEGSNEKLFF. The CDR3 nucleotides are TGCGCCAGCGCCCTGTGGGAGGGCTCTAATGAAAAACTGTTTTTT.

The V call is TRBV13, the J call TRBJ2-2, with 8 bases that match TRBD2. Unmatched junction bases numbered 11, after V lost 6 bases and J lost 2 bases. The CDR3 sequence is 17 residues long. Germline V gene lookup returns CDR1 PRHDT and CDR2 FYEKMQ (reference sequence). Here the CDR3 DNA reads TGTGCCAGCAGGCGGGGGTGGAGCGGGAGCAACACCGGGGAGCTGTTTTTT. It codes for CASRRGWSGSNTGELFF.

This clone was seen once. The J gene is TRBJ2-3, the V gene TRBV5-1; 8 positions agree with TRBD2. CDR1 is SGHRS and CDR2 is YFSETQ in the germline V gene. V trimming: 3 bases; J trimming: 3 bases; junction bases outside the gene matches: 3. The CDR3 has 14 residues. Here the CDR3 reads CASSSTGGTDTQYF. The CDR3, as DNA: TGCGCCAGCAGCTCGACGGGAGGGACAGATACGCAGTATTTT.

The V gene is TRBV27, the J gene TRBJ2-1; 8 nucleotides agree with TRBD1. The V segment lost 5 bases and the J segment 0 bases; nucleotides outside the gene matches: 6. The CDR3 is made up of 16 amino acids. Germline V gene data show CDR1 as MNHEY and CDR2 as SMNVEV (reference sequence). The CDR3 spells CASSGRTGSSYNEQFF. Here the CDR3 DNA reads TGTGCCAGCAGTGGACGGACAGGGAGCTCCTACAATGAGCAGTTCTTC.